The 27 T cell receptor beta chains below come from one sample, sequenced in a study of blood T cell repertoires in COVID-19. Libraries were prepared by immunoSEQ multiplex PCR; TCRdb keeps only in-frame clonotypes and omits some of them. The table lists 250,000 to 350,000 clones, approximately 83% of them singletons. Specimen: PBMCs or T cells enriched from blood (not recorded which). These receptor sequences come from a woman aged 25 to 39 who had recovered from COVID-19.

This sequence joins TRBV7-8 and TRBJ2-1, with 8 positions matching TRBD1. The CDR3 contains 16 residues. Germline CDR1 reads SGHVS; CDR2 reads FQNEAQ. V lost 5 bases to trimming and J lost 8 bases; unmatched junction nucleotides: 14. The CDR3 loop reads CASSPSSDRGLDEQFF. In DNA, the CDR3 is TGTGCCAGCAGCCCCTCAAGCGACAGGGGCCTAGATGAGCAGTTCTTC.

This clone has just a few counts. The chain joins TRBV10-2 to TRBJ1-2; no clear D gene. Germline V lookup: CDR1 WSHSY, CDR2 SAAADI. The CDR3 is 13 amino acids. V was trimmed by 7 bases and J by 2 bases, leaving 11 bases between them. CDR3 region: CASKINSNYGYTF. The CDR3 nucleotides read TGCGCCAGCAAAATTAATTCGAACTATGGCTACACCTTC.

This chain connects TRBV10-1 to TRBJ2-7; D unresolved. Germline assignment: CDR1 WNHNN and CDR2 SYGVQD (reference sequence). The V end was cut by 6 bases, the J end by 2 bases, with 5 bases between. This CDR3 has 11 residues. For the CDR3, the DNA is TGCGCCAGCAGCCCTACCTACGAGCAGTACTTC. The encoded protein is CASSPTYEQYF.

The chain carries TRBV29-1 and TRBJ1-3, with TRBD1 identical over 9 bases. The ends lost 7 bases at V and 4 bases at J; junction bases unmatched: 8. In germline, CDR1 is SQVTM, CDR2 ANQGSEA. The CDR3 is 14 residues long. CDR3 in DNA: TGCAGCGCCGTACAGGGGGCTAGGGGAAACACCATATATTTT. It yields the protein CSAVQGARGNTIYF.

The CDR3 sequence: CASSFSGQGGYTF. The CDR3 coding sequence is TGTGCCAGCAGTTTTAGTGGACAGGGGGGCTACACCTTC. This chain joins TRBV27 and TRBJ1-2, with 9 bases lining up with TRBD1. CDR3 length equals 13 residues. V shed 3 bases, J shed 8 bases, and the junction held 4 bases outside the gene matches. The germline V gene has CDR1 MNHEY and CDR2 SMNVEV (reference sequence).

The rearrangement links TRBV5-3 to TRBJ2-1; 8 bases align to TRBD2. TRBV5-3 carries the ORF label, with uncertain function. Germline trimming cut 1 base from V and 4 bases from J; bases unmatched to any gene: 10. The length of the CDR3 is 17 residues. The CDR3 DNA sequence: TGTGCCAGAAGCTTGTCAAGTCGACGGGAGGGGTACAATGAGCAGTTCTTC. Protein sequence: CARSLSSRREGYNEQFF.

This clone was detected only a few times. This sample also contains other DNA sequences that code for the same CDR3. The J gene is TRBJ1-1, the V gene TRBV7-9; 7 bases align to TRBD1. The CDR3 is 14 residues long. Germline V gene lookup returns CDR1 SEHNR and CDR2 FQNEAQ (reference sequence). With 7 bases clipped from V and 2 bases from J, the junction kept 7 bases outside the gene matches. DNA for the CDR3: TGTGCCAGCATAAGGACAGGAGAAAACACTGAAGCTTTCTTT. It translates to CASIRTGENTEAFF.

The V call is TRBV5-1, the J call TRBJ2-1, with TRBD1 matching 11 bases. Germline V gives CDR1 SGHRS, CDR2 YFSETQ. CDR3 length: 18 residues. V was clipped by 4 bases and J by 8 bases; unmatched bases: 17. The CDR3 spells CASSLGPLGTGGMDEQFF. The CDR3 DNA is TGCGCCAGCAGCCTTGGCCCGCTCGGGACAGGGGGGATGGATGAGCAGTTCTTC.

The chain joins TRBV10-3 to TRBJ1-1; TRBD1 is a possible D gene (5 bases). This CDR3 is 13 amino acids long. Trimming removed 2 bases from V and 11 bases from J, with 15 bases in between. The germline CDR1 and CDR2 sequences are ENHRY and SYGVKD. Written as DNA, the CDR3 is TGTGCCATCAGTGAGGACGCAGGGTCCTTGGCTTTCTTT. Translation gives CAISEDAGSLAFF.

The V gene is TRBV24-1, the J gene TRBJ1-1; 7 bases map to TRBD1. CDR3 size: 12 residues. The V and J ends lost 6 bases and 4 bases, in that order; junction bases with no gene match: 1. Germline CDR1 is KGHDR and CDR2 is SFDVKD. The chain's CDR3 is CATSQGGTEAFF. DNA of the CDR3: TGTGCCACCAGTCAGGGGGGCACTGAAGCTTTCTTT.

The genes are TRBV19 and TRBJ1-6; 7 bases agree with TRBD1. The CDR3 loop spans 15 amino acids. The germline gives CDR1 LNHDA, CDR2 SQIVND (reference sequence). Germline trimming cut 8 bases from V and 7 bases from J; bases unmatched to any gene: 11. CDR3 sequence (DNA): TGTGCCAGTGGCCGGGCAGGGGGTTCAAATTCACCCCTCCACTTT. Translated, it gives CASGRAGGSNSPLHF.

As regards this clone: One junction end disagrees with the germline gene, perhaps due to a read error. This CDR3 reads CASSLRQGQTF. The CDR3 DNA reads TGTGCCAGCAGCTTAAGACAGGGGCAGACTTTT. The chain carries TRBV7-9 and TRBJ1-1; 8 nucleotides align to TRBD1. This CDR3 has 11 amino acids. Germline CDR1 reads SEHNR; CDR2 reads FQNEAQ (reference sequence).

To note about this clone: Different DNA sequences within this sample yield the same CDR3. The chain is built from TRBV28 and TRBJ1-1; D not resolved. Germline V gene sequence: CDR1 MDHEN, CDR2 SYDVKM. The CDR3 totals 13 residues. Trimming stripped 2 bases from V and 3 bases from J, with 7 bases between. The CDR3 spells CASSLGRDTEAFF. The DNA for the CDR3 is TGTGCCAGCAGTTTAGGTAGAGACACTGAAGCTTTCTTT.

This clone was seen only a few times. V gene TRBV4-2 combines with J gene TRBJ1-4; no definite D call. The V gene's germline CDR1 is LGHNA and CDR2 YNFKEQ. The CDR3 is 16 amino acids. V lost 0 bases, J lost 0 bases, and 8 bases lay in between. The CDR3 sequence is CASSQEDFTTNEKLFF. In DNA, the CDR3 is TGTGCCAGCAGCCAAGAGGACTTCACAACTAATGAAAAACTGTTTTTT.

This chain connects TRBV7-8 to TRBJ1-5, with unresolved D. The CDR3 runs 14 residues. The V end was cut by 1 base, the J end by 9 bases, with 13 bases between. Germline lookup yields CDR1 SGHVS and CDR2 FQNEAQ. Written as DNA, the CDR3 is TGTGCCAGCAGCTTAGTTACCTCCAACGGGCCCCAGCATTTT. Amino acids: CASSLVTSNGPQHF.

The rearrangement joins TRBV14 to TRBJ2-3, with 7 bases aligning to TRBD2. This CDR3 contains 15 residues. Unmatched junction bases numbered 4, after V lost 2 bases and J lost 2 bases. Germline CDR1 SGHDN, CDR2 FVKESK. This chain's CDR3 is CASSQLGGNTDTQYF. In DNA form, the CDR3 reads TGTGCCAGCAGCCAATTGGGGGGGAACACAGATACGCAGTATTTT.

The chain recombines TRBV7-9 with TRBJ1-2; the D gene is possibly TRBD1 (6 bases). Germline lookup yields CDR1 SEHNR and CDR2 FQNEAQ (reference sequence). The CDR3 consists of 14 residues. Trimming stripped 3 bases from V and 8 bases from J, with 16 bases between. CDR3: CASSFAGAIGGYTF. CDR3 nucleotide sequence: TGTGCCAGCAGCTTTGCAGGGGCCATCGGCGGCTACACCTTC.

V and J are TRBV24-1 and TRBJ2-1, with 11 positions matching TRBD2. The germline CDR1 and CDR2 sequences are KGHDR and SFDVKD. The CDR3 is made up of 21 amino acids. Germline trimming cut 2 bases from V and 1 base from J; bases unmatched to any gene: 15. This CDR3 reads CATSDSGLAGPPRGSYNEQFF. CDR3 nucleotide sequence: TGTGCCACCAGTGATTCAGGACTAGCGGGTCCTCCTCGGGGGTCCTACAATGAGCAGTTCTTC.

The chain joins TRBV7-3 to TRBJ2-7; 7 nucleotides agree with TRBD1. There are 13 residues in the CDR3. The germline gives CDR1 SGHTA, CDR2 FQGTGA. Losses at the gene ends were 5 bases for V and 5 bases for J; bases not matched to a gene: 6. The CDR3 is CASSARQGHEQYF. CDR3 coding DNA: TGTGCCAGCAGCGCAAGACAGGGCCACGAGCAGTACTTC.

This sequence joins TRBV10-3 and TRBJ1-1; 9 bases are shared with TRBD1. The CDR3 contains 15 residues. Germline CDR1 ENHRY, CDR2 SYGVKD. Germline trimming cut 4 bases from V and 2 bases from J; bases unmatched to any gene: 5. CDR3 in amino acids: CAISGPGQGNTEAFF. The CDR3 coding sequence is TGTGCCATCAGTGGTCCGGGACAGGGAAACACTGAAGCTTTCTTT.

CDR3 protein: CASSFNNEQFF. CDR3 coding DNA: TGTGCCAGCAGCTTTAACAATGAGCAGTTCTTC. The chain employs TRBV5-4 and TRBJ2-1; D call uncertain. CDR3 length equals 11 residues. Germline V CDR1 and CDR2: SGHNT, YYREEE (reference sequence). Trimming took 2 bases from V and 5 from J, leaving 2 bases between them.

The chain employs TRBV10-1 and TRBJ2-2, with 12 bases lining up with TRBD2. Germline lookup yields CDR1 WNHNN and CDR2 SYGVQD (reference sequence). The CDR3 is 16 amino acids. V gave up 6 bases and J gave up 4 bases; unmatched junction bases: 6. The CDR3 coding sequence is TGCGCCAGCAGCGGCCCGGGACTAGCGGGCACCGGGGAGCTGTTTTTT. Protein sequence: CASSGPGLAGTGELFF.

The genes are TRBV27 and TRBJ1-6; D call uncertain. V lost 5 bases to trimming and J lost 5 bases, with 4 bases between them. The germline CDR1 and CDR2 sequences are MNHEY and SMNVEV (reference sequence). This CDR3 has 12 residues. CDR3 DNA: TGTGCCAGCAGTCACAATAATTCACCCCTCCACTTT. Its protein product is CASSHNNSPLHF.

The chain links TRBV28 to TRBJ1-6; D uncertain. The germline V gene has CDR1 MDHEN and CDR2 SYDVKM. The CDR3 totals 12 residues. V dropped 4 bases and J dropped 10 bases, with 8 bases sitting between them. The CDR3 region is CASSWRLSPLHF. Here the CDR3 DNA reads TGTGCCAGCAGTTGGCGGTTATCACCCCTCCACTTT.

Only one count was recorded for this clone. The V call is TRBV28, the J call TRBJ2-7; D ambiguous. Germline V gene sequence: CDR1 MDHEN, CDR2 SYDVKM. The CDR3 runs to 15 residues. V was trimmed by 6 bases and J by 0 bases, leaving 15 bases between them. CDR3 DNA sequence: TGTGCCAGCAGCCGTCCCTCGCCGAGCTCCTACGAGCAGTACTTC. This translates into CASSRPSPSSYEQYF.

V gene TRBV28 combines with J gene TRBJ2-1; the match to TRBD2 covers 14 bases. This CDR3 has 17 residues. CDR1 is MDHEN and CDR2 is SYDVKM in the germline V gene. The V segment lost 2 bases and the J segment 4 bases; nucleotides outside the gene matches: 4. The CDR3 here is CASSLEGLAGDYNEQFF. In nucleotides, the CDR3 is TGTGCCAGCAGTTTAGAGGGACTAGCGGGAGATTACAATGAGCAGTTCTTC.

This clone was counted only a few times. In nucleotides, the CDR3 is TGTGCCAGCAGACGCCTGGGAAGGAGGGAGACTGAAGCTTTCTTT. As protein: CASRRLGRRETEAFF. The chain is built from TRBV11-2 and TRBJ1-1; D gene unclear. The CDR3 extends over 15 amino acids. From germline, CDR1 is SGHAT and CDR2 FQNNGV. V was cut by 6 bases and J by 5 bases, with 19 bases left in between.